One sample yielded the 11 T cell receptor beta chains listed below, sequenced in a study of graft-versus-host responses after intestinal transplantation. Measured with immunoSEQ multiplex PCR; TCRdb has only the in-frame clones, and not every one. The sample lists over 45,000 clones, roughly 89% occurring once. The material was PBMCs, obtained 26 days after transplant. The receptor source for this set is a human patient who received an intestinal transplant, so some T cells may come from the graft donor.

The chain joins TRBV27 to TRBJ1-2; TRBD1 might be the D (6 bases). Germline CDR1 MNHEY, CDR2 SMNVEV (reference sequence). V lost 5 bases to trimming and J lost 4 bases, with 17 bases between them. The CDR3 spans 15 residues. CDR3 sequence: CASSTRQETLYGYTF. The CDR3 bases are TGTGCCAGCAGTACAAGACAGGAAACCCTCTATGGCTACACCTTC.

The chain combines TRBV19 with TRBJ2-3, with 10 bases lining up with TRBD1. Germline lookup yields CDR1 LNHDA and CDR2 SQIVND (reference sequence). This CDR3 spans 15 amino acids. V shed 4 bases and J 1 base; nucleotides not matched to a gene: 2. CDR3 in DNA: TGTGCCAGTAGTAGCGGGACAGGGGGCACAGATACGCAGTATTTT. Its translation: CASSSGTGGTDTQYF.

The chain links TRBV5-1 to TRBJ1-1; TRBD1 matches 8 bases. CDR1 is SGHRS, CDR2 YFSETQ, per germline. Unmatched junction bases numbered 18, after V lost 2 bases and J lost 3 bases. The length of the CDR3 is 19 residues. The CDR3: CASSFEPNTGQGVYTEAFF. CDR3 bases: TGCGCCAGCAGCTTCGAACCCAACACTGGACAGGGTGTGTACACTGAAGCTTTCTTT.

The chain has TRBV28 and TRBJ2-7; possible D gene TRBD1, 6 bases. V shed 7 bases and J shed 5 bases, with 15 bases lying between them. This CDR3 has 13 residues. Germline V gene lookup returns CDR1 MDHEN and CDR2 SYDVKM. CDR3 region: CASTQAGDHEQYF. The CDR3 DNA is TGTGCCAGCACCCAGGCAGGGGACCACGAGCAGTACTTC.

The chain uses TRBV19 and TRBJ2-5; 10 bases are shared with TRBD1. After removal of 6 bases from V and 1 base from J, the junction contained 5 bases not matched to a gene. This CDR3 contains 15 residues. Per the germline V gene, CDR1 is LNHDA and CDR2 is SQIVND (reference sequence). In nucleotides, the CDR3 is TGTGCCAGTAGCACCGGGACAGGGGTCCAAGAGACCCAGTACTTC. Amino acids: CASSTGTGVQETQYF.

The chain carries TRBV6-6 and TRBJ2-3; 8 positions agree with TRBD2. The CDR3 loop spans 15 amino acids. V dropped 5 bases and J dropped 1; count of bases not matched to a gene: 5. The germline V gene encodes CDR1 MNHNY and CDR2 SVGAGI (reference sequence). CDR3 protein: CASSLGLEGTDTQYF. In DNA, the CDR3 is TGTGCCAGCAGTCTGGGACTAGAGGGCACAGATACGCAGTATTTT.

The rearrangement uses TRBV7-9 and TRBJ2-1; D possibly corresponds to TRBD2 (5 bases). The germline V gene encodes CDR1 SEHNR and CDR2 FQNEAQ (reference sequence). This CDR3 is 15 amino acids long. The V gene lost 4 bases and the J gene lost 6 bases, with 16 bases spanning the gap. CDR3 region: CASSSTGRESNEQFF. CDR3 sequence (DNA): TGTGCCAGCAGCTCGACTGGAAGGGAGTCCAATGAGCAGTTCTTC. The whole variable domain, filled in from reference TRBV7-9 and TRBJ2-1, reads DTGVSQNPRHKITKRGQNVTFRCDPISEHNRLYWYRQTLGQGPEFLTYFQNEAQLEKSRLLSDRFSAERPKGSFSTLEIQRTEQGDSAMYLCASSSTGRESNEQFFGPGTRLTVL.

This sequence joins TRBV18 and TRBJ1-1; tentatively, D is TRBD1 (6 bases). The CDR3 length is 15 residues. V lost 2 bases and J 7 bases, leaving 17 bases between the germline ends. The germline V gene encodes CDR1 KGHSH and CDR2 LQKENI. The chain's CDR3 is CASSPSNRVPREAFF. The CDR3 DNA sequence: TGTGCCAGCTCACCATCGAACAGGGTTCCCCGTGAAGCTTTCTTT.

CDR3 amino acids: CAWSGGQGLGTDTQYF. For the CDR3, the DNA is TGTGCCTGGAGTGGGGGGCAGGGATTAGGCACAGATACGCAGTATTTT. The genes are TRBV30 and TRBJ2-3, with a tentative D call TRBD1 (6 bases). This CDR3 comprises 16 residues. CDR1 is GTSNPN and CDR2 is SVGIG in the germline V gene (reference sequence). V shed 1 base and J shed 1 base, with 15 bases lying between them.

A few counts support this clone. V is TRBV19 and J is TRBJ2-5; no firm D call. The CDR3 runs 18 residues. Trimming took off 1 base at V and 1 base at J, with 19 bases between the two ends. Germline assignment: CDR1 LNHDA and CDR2 SQIVND (reference sequence). CDR3 loop: CASSIGASSTHPQETQYF. The CDR3 bases are TGTGCCAGTAGTATAGGGGCCAGCTCTACTCACCCCCAAGAGACCCAGTACTTC.

In regard to this clone: Distinct nucleotide sequences in the sample also encode this CDR3. The chain links TRBV7-2 to TRBJ2-7; D is undetermined. In germline, CDR1 is SGHTA, CDR2 FQGNSA. The length of the CDR3 is 13 residues. The ends were cut back, 6 bases at V and 4 bases at J, with 13 bases in the middle. The CDR3, as DNA: TGTGCCAGCAGTGACCTAGTCGGGTACGAGCAGTACTTC. Translating gives CASSDLVGYEQYF.